This T cell receptor (beta chain) was sequenced during a study of cytomegalovirus exposure and HLA in healthy donors. Primers: 60 Vbeta forward and 13 Jbeta reverse. TCRdb's table, derived via immunoSEQ multiplex PCR, lists solely in-frame clones and lacks some. The profile shows about 120,000 clones, 70% to 80% of them singletons. V was pared by 7 bases and J by 6 bases, with 15 bases between. Germline V lookup: CDR1 SGHDT, CDR2 YYEEEE. The CDR3 has 13 residues. As regards this clone: Antigen: not known.

Whole-study findings and limits: No immune exposure information besides CMV serostatus was available. In a later analysis, donors in an Asian-associated ancestry cluster reportedly had fewer N-insertions in productive TCRs than the cohort mean. Some public TCRs appeared in many individuals, while most sequences were rare.

The receptor's source is a man aged 25 to 40 in good health and CMV-seropositive. This sequence joins TRBV5-6 and TRBJ2-3, with D unresolved. Sequences were obtained from PBMCs. For the CDR3, the DNA is TGTGCCAGCTTTAATTGGGCTGGGGATACGCAGTATTTT. Its translation: CASFNWAGDTQYF.